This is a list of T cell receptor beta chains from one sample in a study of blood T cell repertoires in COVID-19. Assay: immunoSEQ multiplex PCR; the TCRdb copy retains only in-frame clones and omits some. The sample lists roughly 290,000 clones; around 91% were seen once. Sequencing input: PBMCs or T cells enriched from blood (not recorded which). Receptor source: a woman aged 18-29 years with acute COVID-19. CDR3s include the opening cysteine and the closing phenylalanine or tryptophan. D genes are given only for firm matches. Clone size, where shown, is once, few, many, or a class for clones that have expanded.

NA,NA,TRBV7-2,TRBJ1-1,CASSLLRENTEAFF,TGTGCCAGCAGCTTACTCCGGGAGAACACTGAAGCTTTCTTT
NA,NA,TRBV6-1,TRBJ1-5,CASSDRGYYQPQHF,TGTGCCAGCAGTGACCGGGGGTACTATCAGCCCCAGCATTTT
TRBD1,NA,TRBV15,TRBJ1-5,CATSTGVQPQHF,TGTGCCACCAGTACAGGGGTCCAGCCCCAGCATTTT
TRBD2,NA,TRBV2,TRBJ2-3,CASRREVNSDTQYF,TGTGCCAGCAGGCGGGAGGTTAATTCAGATACGCAGTATTTT
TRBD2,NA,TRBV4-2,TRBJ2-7,CASSQDLQRSATSGKIYEQYF,TGTGCCAGCAGCCAAGATTTGCAGCGATCCGCTACTAGCGGGAAGATATACGAGCAGTACTTC
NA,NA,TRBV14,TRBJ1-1,CASSQVLVTEAFF,TGTGCCAGCAGCCAAGTCTTAGTCACTGAAGCTTTCTTT
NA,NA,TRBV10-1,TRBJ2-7,CASSESVTASSYEQYF,TGCGCCAGCAGTGAGTCGGTGACAGCGAGCTCCTACGAGCAGTACTTC
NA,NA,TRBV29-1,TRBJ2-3,CSVESVQGSTDTQYF,TGCAGCGTTGAAAGTGTCCAGGGGAGCACAGATACGCAGTATTTT
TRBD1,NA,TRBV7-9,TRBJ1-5,CASSRTGSANQPQHF,TGTGCCAGCAGCCGGACAGGGTCGGCCAATCAGCCCCAGCATTTT
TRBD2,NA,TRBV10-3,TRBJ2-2,CAITDLRTSGSPGELFF,TGTGCCATCACCGACCTAAGGACTAGCGGGAGCCCCGGGGAGCTGTTTTTT
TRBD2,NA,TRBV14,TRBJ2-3,CASSQLSGSAGTDTQYF,TGTGCCAGCAGCCAGCTTAGCGGGAGCGCGGGGACAGATACGCAGTATTTT
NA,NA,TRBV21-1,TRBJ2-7,CASSKEGHRGGEQYF,TGTGCCAGCAGCAAAGAGGGACACAGGGGAGGAGAGCAGTACTTC
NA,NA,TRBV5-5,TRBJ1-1,CASSLEWGGQAFF,TGTGCCAGCAGCTTGGAGTGGGGAGGGCAAGCTTTCTTT
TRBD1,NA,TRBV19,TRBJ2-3,CASSMQGGTDTQYF,TGTGCCAGTAGTATGCAGGGGGGCACAGATACGCAGTATTTT
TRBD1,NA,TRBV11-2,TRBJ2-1,CASSLVGDRVGDNEQFF,TGTGCCAGCAGCTTAGTAGGGGACAGGGTAGGTGACAATGAGCAGTTCTTC
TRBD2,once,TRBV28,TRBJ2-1,CASSKGWRLAGGPTYNEQFF,TGTGCCAGCAGCAAGGGGTGGAGACTAGCGGGAGGGCCCACCTACAATGAGCAGTTCTTC
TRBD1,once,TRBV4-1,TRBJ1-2,CASSHPGTGGKGDYGYTF,TGCGCCAGCAGCCATCCCGGGACAGGGGGAAAAGGTGACTATGGCTACACCTTC
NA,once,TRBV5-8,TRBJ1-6,CASSLDPGRFSPLHF,TGTGCCAGCAGCTTGGATCCCGGGAGGTTTTCGCCCCTCCACTTT
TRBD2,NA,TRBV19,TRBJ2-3,CASSRGGSGTDTQYF,TGTGCCAGTAGTAGGGGAGGGTCCGGCACAGATACGCAGTATTTT
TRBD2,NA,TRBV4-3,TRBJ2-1,CASSQGGLAVYNEQFF,TGCGCCAGCAGCCAAGGGGGACTAGCAGTTTACAATGAGCAGTTCTTC
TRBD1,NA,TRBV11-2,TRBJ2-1,CASSLVGQGSYNEQFF,TGTGCCAGCAGCTTAGTGGGACAGGGGTCCTACAATGAGCAGTTCTTC
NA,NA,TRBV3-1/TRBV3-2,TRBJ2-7,CASSQTPIKGAYEQYF,TGTGCCAGCAGCCAGACACCAATTAAGGGGGCCTACGAGCAGTACTTC
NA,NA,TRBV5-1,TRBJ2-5,CASSNPRGAETQYF,TGCGCCAGCAGCAACCCCCGGGGGGCGGAGACCCAGTACTTC
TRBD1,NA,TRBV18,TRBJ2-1,CASSPRDREYNEQFF,TGTGCCAGCTCACCACGGGACAGGGAGTACAATGAGCAGTTCTTC
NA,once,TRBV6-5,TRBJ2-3,CASSSQDSSTDTQYF,TGTGCCAGCAGTTCCCAGGACAGTAGCACAGATACGCAGTATTTT
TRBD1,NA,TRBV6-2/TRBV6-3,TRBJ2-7,CASSYGQGGYEQYF,TGTGCCAGCAGTTACGGACAGGGGGGCTACGAGCAGTACTTC
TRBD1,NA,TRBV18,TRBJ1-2,CASSPILTGAGPDYGYTF,TGTGCCAGCTCACCGATCCTGACAGGGGCAGGACCCGACTATGGCTACACCTTC
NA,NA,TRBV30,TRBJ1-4,CAWNVGGEKLFF,TGTGCCTGGAATGTCGGCGGTGAAAAACTGTTTTTT
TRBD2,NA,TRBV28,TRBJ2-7,CASRIYTSGSSYEQYF,TGTGCCAGCAGAATATATACTAGCGGGAGTTCCTACGAGCAGTACTTC
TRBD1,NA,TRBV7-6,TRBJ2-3,CASSLWQGATDTQYF,TGTGCCAGCAGCTTATGGCAGGGGGCGACAGATACGCAGTATTTT
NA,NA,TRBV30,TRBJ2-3,CAWSFMVETVDTQYF,TGTGCCTGGAGTTTTATGGTGGAGACGGTGGATACGCAGTATTTT
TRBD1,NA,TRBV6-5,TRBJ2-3,CASSYYSTGTDTQYF,TGTGCCAGCAGTTACTACTCGACAGGGACGGATACGCAGTATTTT
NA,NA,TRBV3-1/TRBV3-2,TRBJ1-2,CASSPAGSNYGYTF,TGTGCCAGCAGCCCAGCCGGGAGCAACTATGGCTACACCTTC
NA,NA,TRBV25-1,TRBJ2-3,CASSDRRDHTDTQYF,TGTGCCAGCAGTGACAGGCGGGACCACACAGATACGCAGTATTTT
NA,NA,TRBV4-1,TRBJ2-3,CASSQRGGTDTQYF,TGCGCCAGCAGCCAACGCGGCGGCACAGATACGCAGTATTTT
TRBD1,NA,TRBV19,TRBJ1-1,CASISLRTGDLAFF,TGTGCCAGCATCTCGTTAAGGACAGGGGATCTTGCTTTCTTT
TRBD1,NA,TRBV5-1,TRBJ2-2,CASSKGQGITGELFF,TGCGCCAGCAGCAAGGGACAGGGGATCACCGGGGAGCTGTTTTTT